This T cell receptor (beta chain) was documented in a study of T-cell memory formation after mild COVID-19. MiXCR, run by TCRdb on the 5' RACE reads, gives a single entry per CDR3 protein. The table has roughly 200,000 distinct CDR3 sequences, around 9.5% seen once. Trimming shortened V by 5 bases and J by 7 bases, and 19 bases separated the two germline ends. Germline V gene data show CDR1 as SGHRS and CDR2 as YFSETQ. The CDR3 is made up of 15 amino acids. The origin of this receptor is a man younger than 30 who had mild COVID-19 (a few samples of this study predate the infection). Cell type and time point are not known. J is TRBJ1-5 and V is TRBV5-1; D not certain. The sample was PBMCs or a T cell subset sorted from them (not recorded which). CDR3 protein: CASRQGLGGGQPQHF. DNA for the CDR3: TGCGCCAGCAGGCAAGGCCTTGGAGGAGGGCAGCCCCAGCATTTT.